These T cell receptor beta chains were read from a single sample in a study of early T cells in non-severe SARS-CoV-2 infection. TCRdb re-called the 5' RACE reads through MiXCR, storing one row per CDR3 protein. The table shows approximately 77,000 distinct CDR3 sequences, with about 12% occurring only once. Material for sequencing was whole blood. The receptors come from an adult who was a healthcare worker with PCR-confirmed SARS-CoV-2 infection or an uninfected control (not recorded which). The CDR3 runs from the conserved cysteine through the conserved F or W. The D gene is left open where the match is weak. Size values are once, few and many counts, or a class for expanded clones, and some rows have none.

j_gene: TRBJ2-1; v_gene: TRBV28; d_gene: TRBD2; abundance: -; len: 19; CDR3nt: TGTGCCAGCAGTTTAACAGGGCTAGCGGGAGGGCGCTCCTACAATGAGCAGTTCTTC; CDR3aa: CASSLTGLAGGRSYNEQFF
j_gene: TRBJ2-7; v_gene: TRBV6-1; d_gene: TRBD1; abundance: -; len: 15; CDR3nt: TGTGCCAGCACACCCAGGGGGACGGCAACCTACGAGCAGTACTTC; CDR3aa: CASTPRGTATYEQYF
j_gene: TRBJ2-7; v_gene: TRBV29-1; d_gene: TRBD2; abundance: -; len: 13; CDR3nt: TGCAGCGTTGGGGAGGGTATCGGCTACGAGCAGTACTTC; CDR3aa: CSVGEGIGYEQYF
j_gene: TRBJ2-7; v_gene: TRBV5-6; d_gene: -; abundance: -; len: 14; CDR3nt: TGTGCCAGCAGCTTGGGGTTTGGCTCCTACGAGCAGTACTTC; CDR3aa: CASSLGFGSYEQYF
j_gene: TRBJ2-1; v_gene: TRBV20-1; d_gene: -; abundance: few; len: 12; CDR3nt: TGCAGTGCAGTCGAGGGATACAATGAGCAGTTCTTC; CDR3aa: CSAVEGYNEQFF
j_gene: TRBJ2-1; v_gene: TRBV7-6; d_gene: TRBD2; abundance: many; len: 18; CDR3nt: TGTGCCAGCAGCCAGGGGGCGGGACTAGCGGAGTCCTACAATGAGCAGTTCTTC; CDR3aa: CASSQGAGLAESYNEQFF
j_gene: TRBJ1-2; v_gene: TRBV13; d_gene: TRBD1; abundance: -; len: 13; CDR3nt: TGTGCCAGCAGCTCGGGGACAGACTATGGCTACACCTTC; CDR3aa: CASSSGTDYGYTF
j_gene: TRBJ2-3; v_gene: TRBV7-8; d_gene: TRBD2; abundance: few; len: 16; CDR3nt: TGTGCCAGCGGAATAGGACTAGCTAGTAGCACAGATACGCAGTATTTT; CDR3aa: CASGIGLASSTDTQYF
j_gene: TRBJ2-1; v_gene: TRBV20-1; d_gene: -; abundance: -; len: 16; CDR3nt: TGCAGTGCTCTAGAGGGGTGGGGCAACACCTACAATGAGCAGTTCTTC; CDR3aa: CSALEGWGNTYNEQFF
j_gene: TRBJ2-1; v_gene: TRBV2; d_gene: -; abundance: -; len: 14; CDR3nt: TGTGCCAGCAGTGAAGTGATACTCAGGAGTGAGCAGTTCTTC; CDR3aa: CASSEVILRSEQFF
j_gene: TRBJ2-7; v_gene: TRBV20-1; d_gene: TRBD2; abundance: many; len: 17; CDR3nt: TGCAGTGCTAGAGATCTGGTGACTAGCGGGATAATATACGAGCAGTACTTC; CDR3aa: CSARDLVTSGIIYEQYF
j_gene: TRBJ1-2; v_gene: TRBV18; d_gene: TRBD1; abundance: many; len: 15; CDR3nt: TGTGCCAGCTCACCACCGGGACAGGGCGGCTATGGCTACACCTTC; CDR3aa: CASSPPGQGGYGYTF
j_gene: TRBJ2-5; v_gene: TRBV7-9; d_gene: -; abundance: -; len: 11; CDR3nt: TGTGCCAGCAGCTTATTGGAGACCCAGTACTTC; CDR3aa: CASSLLETQYF
j_gene: TRBJ2-3; v_gene: TRBV5-1; d_gene: TRBD1; abundance: few; len: 13; CDR3nt: TGCGCCAGCAGTGGACAGGGGGAAGATACGCAGTATTTT; CDR3aa: CASSGQGEDTQYF
j_gene: TRBJ2-3; v_gene: TRBV12-3/TRBV12-4; d_gene: TRBD1; abundance: few; len: 16; CDR3nt: TGTGCCAGCAGTCAACAGGGACAGATTAGCACAGATACGCAGTATTTT; CDR3aa: CASSQQGQISTDTQYF
j_gene: TRBJ2-5; v_gene: TRBV20-1; d_gene: TRBD2; abundance: few; len: 16; CDR3nt: TGCAGTGCTAGAGATCGGGCGGGAGGGCGTTCGAGGACCCAGTACTTC; CDR3aa: CSARDRAGGRSRTQYF
j_gene: TRBJ2-7; v_gene: TRBV14; d_gene: TRBD1; abundance: -; len: 14; CDR3nt: TGTGCCAGCAGCCAGGGACAGGGGGGCTACGAGCAGTACTTC; CDR3aa: CASSQGQGGYEQYF
j_gene: TRBJ2-3; v_gene: TRBV29-1; d_gene: -; abundance: -; len: 12; CDR3nt: TGCAGCACGCGCCAGTCCACAGATACGCAGTATTTT; CDR3aa: CSTRQSTDTQYF
j_gene: TRBJ1-1; v_gene: TRBV7-2; d_gene: TRBD1; abundance: -; len: 15; CDR3nt: TGTGCCAGCAGCTTATACGGGACAGGGATGACTGAAGCTTTCTTT; CDR3aa: CASSLYGTGMTEAFF
j_gene: TRBJ2-7; v_gene: TRBV5-1; d_gene: -; abundance: few; len: 15; CDR3nt: TGCGCCAGCAGCCTCAGGGGGGATAGCTCCTACGAGCAGTACTTC; CDR3aa: CASSLRGDSSYEQYF
j_gene: TRBJ2-1; v_gene: TRBV9; d_gene: -; abundance: few; len: 15; CDR3nt: TGTGCCAGCAGCGTAGAAGGGAGTCCCTACAATGAGCAGTTCTTC; CDR3aa: CASSVEGSPYNEQFF
j_gene: TRBJ2-2; v_gene: TRBV19; d_gene: -; abundance: many; len: 16; CDR3nt: TGTGCCAGTAGATCCCTTTCGTCATCGAACACCGGGGAGCTGTTTTTT; CDR3aa: CASRSLSSSNTGELFF
j_gene: TRBJ2-1; v_gene: TRBV28; d_gene: -; abundance: few; len: 14; CDR3nt: TGTGCCAGCAGTTTATACCAGGTCCGGGGTGAGCAGTTCTTC; CDR3aa: CASSLYQVRGEQFF
j_gene: TRBJ2-2; v_gene: TRBV3-1; d_gene: -; abundance: many; len: 12; CDR3nt: TGTGCCAGCAGCCCAAGGACCGGGGAGCTGTTTTTT; CDR3aa: CASSPRTGELFF
j_gene: TRBJ2-5; v_gene: TRBV12-3/TRBV12-4; d_gene: TRBD2; abundance: many; len: 15; CDR3nt: TGTGCCAGCAGCACACTAGCGGGAGGGTCAGAGACCCAGTACTTC; CDR3aa: CASSTLAGGSETQYF
j_gene: TRBJ2-5; v_gene: TRBV20-1; d_gene: TRBD2; abundance: few; len: 13; CDR3nt: TGCAGTGCTAGGACTAGCGGTTTCGAGACCCAGTACTTC; CDR3aa: CSARTSGFETQYF
j_gene: TRBJ2-3; v_gene: TRBV29-1; d_gene: TRBD2; abundance: few; len: 15; CDR3nt: TGCAGCGTTTGGGGAGCGGGAGGCGCCACAGATACGCAGTATTTT; CDR3aa: CSVWGAGGATDTQYF
j_gene: TRBJ1-5; v_gene: TRBV12-3/TRBV12-4; d_gene: TRBD1; abundance: -; len: 14; CDR3nt: TGTGCCAGCAGCCGACAGGGAGGCAATCAGCCCCAGCATTTT; CDR3aa: CASSRQGGNQPQHF
j_gene: TRBJ2-1; v_gene: TRBV10-3; d_gene: TRBD2; abundance: many; len: 14; CDR3nt: TGTGCCACAAGGGGCGGGACTAGCGGTGGTGAGCAGTTCTTC; CDR3aa: CATRGGTSGGEQFF
j_gene: TRBJ2-3; v_gene: TRBV28; d_gene: TRBD2; abundance: -; len: 15; CDR3nt: TGTGCCAGCAGTATAGCGGGAGGGCGCACAGATACGCAGTATTTT; CDR3aa: CASSIAGGRTDTQYF
j_gene: TRBJ2-5; v_gene: TRBV2; d_gene: TRBD2; abundance: -; len: 14; CDR3nt: TGTGCCAGCAACCCACTAGCGGTCCTGGAGACCCAGTACTTC; CDR3aa: CASNPLAVLETQYF
j_gene: TRBJ2-1; v_gene: TRBV3-1; d_gene: TRBD2; abundance: few; len: 15; CDR3nt: TGTGCCAGCAGCCACGGACTAGCGGGAGGAACTGAGCAGTTCTTC; CDR3aa: CASSHGLAGGTEQFF
j_gene: TRBJ1-1; v_gene: TRBV11-2; d_gene: -; abundance: few; len: 14; CDR3nt: TGTGCCAGCAGCTTTGGATACCTGAACACTGAAGCTTTCTTT; CDR3aa: CASSFGYLNTEAFF
j_gene: TRBJ2-5; v_gene: TRBV11-2; d_gene: TRBD1; abundance: -; len: 13; CDR3nt: TGTGCCAGCAGGGGACAGGGAACGGAGACCCAGTACTTC; CDR3aa: CASRGQGTETQYF
j_gene: TRBJ2-3; v_gene: TRBV28; d_gene: -; abundance: many; len: 19; CDR3nt: TGTGCCAGCAGTCCCAGTCTCGGGGCGGGAAGAACTAGCACAGATACGCAGTATTTT; CDR3aa: CASSPSLGAGRTSTDTQYF
j_gene: TRBJ2-3; v_gene: TRBV7-9; d_gene: -; abundance: few; len: 13; CDR3nt: TGTGCCAGCAGCTCCCACAGCTTGAATACGCAGTATTTT; CDR3aa: CASSSHSLNTQYF
j_gene: TRBJ1-1; v_gene: TRBV27; d_gene: -; abundance: few; len: 18; CDR3nt: TGTGCCAGCAGTTTATTTTTCCGGGGGGGTGGTGGTAAGTCTGAAGCTTTCTTT; CDR3aa: CASSLFFRGGGGKSEAFF
j_gene: TRBJ2-5; v_gene: TRBV11-2; d_gene: -; abundance: many; len: 15; CDR3nt: TGTGCCAGCAGCTTAGGAGTGGGTAGAGGAGAGACCCAGTACTTC; CDR3aa: CASSLGVGRGETQYF
j_gene: TRBJ1-2; v_gene: TRBV10-3; d_gene: -; abundance: few; len: 15; CDR3nt: TGTGCCATCAGGGAAGGGGTCCTAGCTAACTATGGCTACACCTTC; CDR3aa: CAIREGVLANYGYTF
j_gene: TRBJ1-6; v_gene: TRBV3-1; d_gene: -; abundance: -; len: 14; CDR3nt: TGTGCCAGCAGCGACTGGGGAGGTGGTTCACCCCTCCACTTT; CDR3aa: CASSDWGGGSPLHF
j_gene: TRBJ1-3; v_gene: TRBV2; d_gene: TRBD1; abundance: -; len: 15; CDR3nt: TGTGCCAGCAGGGACCCGACAGGGGCTGGAAACACCATATATTTT; CDR3aa: CASRDPTGAGNTIYF
j_gene: TRBJ2-7; v_gene: TRBV6-6; d_gene: TRBD2; abundance: -; len: 14; CDR3nt: TGTGCCAGCAGCGGTCCGGGACTAGCGGGAGAGCAGTACTTC; CDR3aa: CASSGPGLAGEQYF
j_gene: TRBJ2-3; v_gene: TRBV7-9; d_gene: TRBD2; abundance: -; len: 17; CDR3nt: TGTGCCAGCAGCTTAGAGGGCCTAGCGGGAGCGGGAGATACGCAGTATTTT; CDR3aa: CASSLEGLAGAGDTQYF